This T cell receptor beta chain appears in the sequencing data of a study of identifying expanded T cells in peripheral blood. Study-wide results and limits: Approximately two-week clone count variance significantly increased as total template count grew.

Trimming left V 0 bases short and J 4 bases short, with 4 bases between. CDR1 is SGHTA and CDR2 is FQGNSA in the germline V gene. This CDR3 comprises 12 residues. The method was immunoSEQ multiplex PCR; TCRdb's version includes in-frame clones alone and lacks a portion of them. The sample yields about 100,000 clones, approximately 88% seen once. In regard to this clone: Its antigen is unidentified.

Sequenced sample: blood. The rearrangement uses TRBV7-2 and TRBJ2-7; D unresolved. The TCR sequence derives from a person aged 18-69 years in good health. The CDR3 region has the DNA TGTGCCAGCAGCTTAGCGAGGTACGAGCAGTACTTC. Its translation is CASSLARYEQYF.